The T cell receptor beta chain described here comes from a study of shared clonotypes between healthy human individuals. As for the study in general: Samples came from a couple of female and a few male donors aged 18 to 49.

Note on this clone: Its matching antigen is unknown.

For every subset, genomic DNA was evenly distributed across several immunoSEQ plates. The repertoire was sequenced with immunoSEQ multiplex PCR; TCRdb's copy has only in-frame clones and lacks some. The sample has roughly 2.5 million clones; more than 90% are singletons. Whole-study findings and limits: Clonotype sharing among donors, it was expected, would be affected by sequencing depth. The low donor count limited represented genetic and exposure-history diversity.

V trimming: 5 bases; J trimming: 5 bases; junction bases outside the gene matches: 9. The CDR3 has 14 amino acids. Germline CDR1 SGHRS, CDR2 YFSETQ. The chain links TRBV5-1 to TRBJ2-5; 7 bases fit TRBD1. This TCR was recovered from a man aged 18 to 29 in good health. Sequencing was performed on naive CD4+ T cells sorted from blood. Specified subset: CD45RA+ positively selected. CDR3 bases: TGCGCCAGCAGGGATGCAGGGGGTGCGGAGACCCAGTACTTC. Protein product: CASRDAGGAETQYF.